Sequencing of this T cell receptor (beta chain) was carried out in a study of blood T cell repertoires in COVID-19 (dated by TCRdb to 2018 to 2021). As for the study more broadly: Samples covering the acute and convalescent phases of COVID-19 were provided by collaborators in the United States, Italy and Spain. Samples were obtained from the ongoing ImmuneRACE study (first 160 participants) and from some 1,300 subjects provided by 6 global collaborators. Subjects who had been exposed to COVID-19, were actively infected with it, or had recovered from it provided the deeply sampled blood TCRbeta repertoires that made up the dataset. The prospective study material was composed of cDNA or gDNA derived from T cells, B-cell-depleted T cells, or PBMCs. The repertoires were released in a freely available public database intended as a resource for research on the immune response to SARS-CoV-2. Sample metadata almost always included a de-identified subject ID, COVID-19 status, age in years and sex. Where available, HLA class I and class II types were obtained from metadata supplied by the sample provider rather than from assay-based typing.

Overall study outcomes, separate from this receptor: How much clinical and demographic metadata was included differed by source and by participant, and the metadata was provided uncurated.

TCRbeta CDR3 regions were amplified from genomic DNA using the immunoSEQ Assay, a bias-controlled multiplex PCR. As for the authors' bioinformatics: Nucleated cell counts per sample were estimated from amplification of reference gene primers within the assay. To quantify the absolute abundance of each unique TCRbeta CDR3 rearrangement, sequence reads were collapsed and filtered. For each sample, productive Simpson clonality was calculated by taking the square root of Simpson's diversity index across productive rearrangements. Not all clones reach the TCRdb copy of this immuneACCESS table, which keeps in-frame sequences only. Checked studies attribute under half of the gap to unresolved V genes and leave the rest unexplained. That table furnishes V, J and clone size, whereas the DNA furnished D and trimming. This sample is represented by some 61,000 clones; nearly 90% of them were singletons. Approximately 1.5% of the sample rests with the top ten.

The collaborating institutions used their own protocols to collect whole blood in K2EDTA tubes. Collaborator samples were shipped for TCRbeta analysis as frozen whole blood, isolated PBMCs, or DNA extracted from either sample type. With respect to this clone: It has no known antigen specificity. Base qualities are not recorded, but no much larger clone differs from it by a single base.

The sequence derives from a man between 60 and 75 years old with acute or convalescent COVID-19. Sequences were obtained from peripheral blood.

The sequence in DNA is TGTGCCAGCAGCACCGGACAGATCAATCAGCCCCAGCATTTT. Its protein product is CASSTGQINQPQHF. The chain employs TRBV6-5 and TRBJ1-5; the best D guess is TRBD1, with 6 bases matching. Cut back by 6 bases and 3 bases, the V and J ends lie 12 bases apart. The CDR3 starts with the cysteine, ends with the phenylalanine, and has 14 residues. The CDR3 DNA has 42 bases and is translated from base 1. CDR1 and CDR2 were assigned from the germline V gene as MNHEY and SVGAGI.